This T cell receptor (beta chain) was profiled in a study of blood T cell repertoires in COVID-19. Cohorts were determined from participant-reported clinical history. Germline CDR1 reads WNHNN; CDR2 reads SYGVQD (reference sequence). The CDR3 contains 13 residues. With V trimmed by 10 bases and J by 5 bases, 8 bases remained unmatched. As handled by the study authors: Nucleated cell counts were estimated from reference gene primer amplification. Sequenced by immunoSEQ multiplex PCR; TCRdb stores in-frame clones only, minus some. V, J and clone size reflect that table, while D and trimming were determined from the DNA. The table lists around 300,000 clones, approximately 92% of them singletons, with 0.95% to 1.3% in the top ten.

This clonotype originated in a woman aged 30 to 39 who had recovered from COVID-19. The sequencing sample was made of PBMCs or T cells enriched from blood (not recorded which). The V gene is TRBV10-1, the J gene TRBJ2-1; TRBD2 matches 7 bases. CDR3 nucleotides: TGCGCCACCATACTAGCGCAAGACAATGAGCAGTTCTTC. Its protein product is CATILAQDNEQFF.